These 25 T cell receptor beta chains were all obtained from the same sample, sequenced in a study of vaccination and CD4 T cells after COVID-19. Treatment noted: roughly 11-day PBMC culture with coronavirus spike peptide pools or control peptides (ViraFEST assay). No antigen is known for these receptors. CD4+ T cells that had been cultured provided DNA sequenced with the Oncomine TCR Beta short-read assay. TCRdb itself ran the PCR reads through MiXCR, one entry per CDR3 protein. Of 11,000 to 15,000 distinct CDR3 sequences listed, around 30% are singletons. Sequencing used cultured CD4+ T cells from blood. Receptors originate from a human donor with COVID-19.

This clonotype has a handful of counts. The chain uses TRBV24-1 and TRBJ2-1; unclear D gene. Trimming shortened V by 5 bases and J by 8 bases, and 6 bases separated the two germline ends. The CDR3 is 11 residues long. The germline CDR1 and CDR2 sequences are KGHDR and SFDVKD. CDR3 in amino acids: CATSVLDEQFF. The CDR3 DNA reads TGTGCCACCAGTGTACTCGATGAGCAGTTCTTC.

In this sample, this clonotype turned up a few times. This chain uses TRBV19 with TRBJ2-3, with D unclear. The CDR3 runs to 16 residues. With 4 bases removed from V and 2 bases from J, the gap between germline ends came to 16 bases. The germline CDR1 and CDR2 sequences are LNHDA and SQIVND (reference sequence). DNA of the CDR3: TGTGCCAGTAGTAGCGTAGCCCTGGGCAACACAGATACGCAGTATTTT. Its protein is CASSSVALGNTDTQYF.

The V gene is TRBV5-4, the J gene TRBJ2-2; D is ambiguous. Germline loops: CDR1 SGHNT, CDR2 YYREEE (reference sequence). V was pared by 4 bases and J by 3 bases, with 7 bases between. The CDR3 runs to 13 residues. The CDR3 nucleotides are TGTGCCAGCAGCCTGTTAGACACCGGGGAGCTGTTTTTT. Translated: CASSLLDTGELFF. The full variable domain, in which reference TRBV5-4 and TRBJ2-2 provide the parts outside the CDR3, is ETGVTQSPTHLIKTRGQQVTLRCSSQSGHNTVSWYQQALGQGPQFIFQYYREEENGRGNFPPRFSGLQFPNYSSELNVNALELDDSALYLCASSLLDTGELFFGEGSRLTVL.

The V and J genes are TRBV10-2 and TRBJ2-1, with 8 bases matching TRBD2. The CDR3 length is 15 residues. Germline CDR1 WSHSY, CDR2 SAAADI. V was pared by 2 bases and J by 7 bases, with 7 bases of the junction left unmatched. CDR3 coding DNA: TGCGCCAGCAGTGAGAGCGGGGGTATGAGTAATGAGCAGTTCTTC. Its translation: CASSESGGMSNEQFF.

V is TRBV6-1 and J is TRBJ1-1; D is undetermined. The germline V gene encodes CDR1 MNHNS and CDR2 SASEGT. This CDR3 has 13 residues. Trimming left V 2 bases short and J 4 bases short, with 8 bases between. The CDR3 nucleotides are TGTGCCAGCAGTGAAACGAGACGCACTGAAGCTTTCTTT. This translates into CASSETRRTEAFF.

This chain links TRBV4-2 with TRBJ2-7; tentatively, D is TRBD2 (6 bases). CDR3 length: 15 amino acids. Germline values: CDR1 LGHNA, CDR2 YNFKEQ. The V end was cut by 1 base, the J end by 1 base, with 11 bases between. The DNA for the CDR3 is TGTGCCAGCAGCCAAGGGTTGACTAGTTCCTACGAGCAGTACTTC. Translated, it gives CASSQGLTSSYEQYF.

Worth noting for this clonotype: The junction does not match germline at one end; this may be a read error. This sequence joins TRBV10-1 and TRBJ1-1, with 10 bases lining up with TRBD1. The germline gives CDR1 WNHNN, CDR2 SYGVQD (reference sequence). There are 16 residues in the CDR3. CDR3 sequence: CTSSEGQGIMNTEAFF. The DNA of the CDR3 is TGCACCAGCAGTGAGGGACAGGGGATCATGAACACTGAAGCTTTCTTT.

This clonotype was detected only once. Its ends do not fully match the called genes, so a read error is possible. The chain links TRBV6-1 to TRBJ2-6; TRBD1 is a possible D gene (5 bases). The CDR3 is 19 amino acids. The V gene's germline CDR1 is MNHNS and CDR2 SASEGT. The CDR3 sequence: CASSDFSGVALSGANVLTF. Written as DNA, the CDR3 is TGTGCCAGCAGTGATTTTTCAGGAGTTGCTCTCTCTGGGGCCAACGTCCTGACTTTT.

V is TRBV10-3 and J is TRBJ2-3; D tentatively fits TRBD1 or TRBD2 (6 bases each). Trimming removed 9 bases from V and 2 bases from J, with 18 bases in between. Germline lookup yields CDR1 ENHRY and CDR2 SYGVKD. There are 15 residues in the CDR3. CDR3 amino acids: CAMMGEGGPTDTQYF. The CDR3 DNA reads as TGTGCCATGATGGGAGAGGGGGGCCCCACAGATACGCAGTATTTT.

The gene calls are TRBV11-1 and TRBJ2-4, with 9 bases that match TRBD1. Germline V gene lookup returns CDR1 SGHAT and CDR2 FQDESV (reference sequence). Trimming at V came to 3 bases and at J to 6 bases, leaving 3 bases not matched to a gene. This CDR3 region has 14 residues. The CDR3 DNA is TGTGCCAGCAGCTTGGGACAGGGCCGAAACATTCAGTACTTC. The encoded protein is CASSLGQGRNIQYF.

The J gene is TRBJ1-6, the V gene TRBV12-3 or TRBV12-4, with 7 bases lining up with TRBD1. The length of the CDR3 is 13 residues. V dropped 6 bases and J dropped 8; count of bases not matched to a gene: 4. This chain's CDR3 is CASRGTEYSPLHF. DNA for the CDR3: TGTGCCAGCAGGGGGACAGAGTATTCACCCCTCCACTTT.

Within the sample, this clonotype is large (0.1 to 1%). The gene calls are TRBV12-3 or TRBV12-4 and TRBJ1-2, with 7 bases lining up with TRBD1. CDR3 length equals 13 residues. The J segment lost 2 bases and the V segment lost 6 bases, leaving 3 bases of the junction unmatched. The CDR3: CASSKQGNYGYTF. Here the CDR3 DNA reads TGTGCCAGCAGCAAACAGGGGAACTATGGCTACACCTTC.

The V and J genes are TRBV7-8 and TRBJ1-6; 8 bases fit TRBD1. Germline V CDR1 and CDR2: SGHVS, FQNEAQ. CDR3 length: 14 residues. J was trimmed by 7 bases and V by 4 bases; bases with no gene match: 3. The CDR3 bases are TGTGCCAGCAGCTCGGGACAGGTCAATTCACCCCTCCACTTT. As protein: CASSSGQVNSPLHF.

This clonotype came up a few times. V usage is TRBV27 and J usage is TRBJ2-3; D may correspond to TRBD1 or TRBD2 (6 bases each). Trimming removed 4 bases at V and 0 bases at J, with 8 bases between. CDR3 length: 14 residues. In germline, CDR1 is MNHEY, CDR2 SMNVEV (reference sequence). As DNA, the CDR3 is TGTGCCAGCAGTTGGGGGGCCAGCACAGATACGCAGTATTTT. This codes for CASSWGASTDTQYF.

This clonotype is labeled as large. This chain connects TRBV24-1 to TRBJ2-3, with D perhaps given as TRBD1 or TRBD2 (5 bases each). V was trimmed by 7 bases and J by 3 bases, leaving 13 bases between them. In germline, CDR1 is KGHDR, CDR2 SFDVKD. The CDR3 runs 14 residues. The CDR3 region is CATRLGELTDTQYF. Written as DNA, the CDR3 is TGTGCCACCAGACTAGGGGAATTGACAGATACGCAGTATTTT.

This clonotype is termed medium-sized (0.01 to 0.1%). V and J are TRBV2 and TRBJ1-2; D is possibly TRBD1 (6 bases). The CDR3 sequence is 14 residues long. Deletions cut 4 bases from V and 2 bases from J, with 11 bases between. The germline CDR1 and CDR2 sequences are SNHLY and FYNNEI. The CDR3 sequence is CASSGQVANYGYTF. Here the CDR3 DNA reads TGTGCCAGCAGTGGACAGGTAGCCAACTATGGCTACACCTTC.

This rearrangement joins TRBV6-1 to TRBJ2-5; D might be TRBD2 (6 bases). Looked up from germline, CDR1 is MNHNS and CDR2 is SASEGT. This CDR3 has 12 residues. Trimming shortened V by 6 bases and J by 4 bases, and 9 bases separated the two germline ends. The CDR3 DNA follows: TGTGCCAGCAGGACTAGAAGAGAGACCCAGTACTTC. This codes for CASRTRRETQYF.

This clonotype has only a few counts. The chain recombines TRBV5-6 with TRBJ1-6, with D perhaps TRBD1 (6 bases). This CDR3 comprises 16 residues. CDR1 is SGHDT, CDR2 YYEEEE, per germline. Trimming took off 4 bases at V and 7 bases at J, with 18 bases between the two ends. CDR3 region: CASSMTGSYWNSPLHF. The CDR3 DNA follows: TGTGCCAGCAGCATGACAGGAAGCTATTGGAATTCACCCCTCCACTTT.

This clonotype was detected a few times. The V gene is TRBV7-2, the J gene TRBJ2-3; TRBD2 is a possible D gene (6 bases). V was pared by 3 bases and J by 0 bases, with 13 bases between. Germline values: CDR1 SGHTA, CDR2 FQGNSA. The CDR3 is made up of 16 amino acids. The CDR3 bases are TGTGCCAGCAGCTTGGGCCGGGGGACTAGCACAGATACGCAGTATTTT. This translates into CASSLGRGTSTDTQYF.

The genes are TRBV7-3 and TRBJ1-1; no firm D call. Trimming took 5 bases from V and 8 from J, leaving 12 bases between them. The CDR3 is 12 amino acids. The germline CDR1 and CDR2 sequences are SGHTA and FQGTGA. CDR3 nucleotides: TGTGCCAGCAGCACATCTATAGGGGAAGCTTTCTTT. Amino acids: CASSTSIGEAFF.

CDR3 DNA: TGCAGTGCTAGAGAGGAGGGAGGGGGCACCGGGGAGCTGTTTTTT. Protein: CSAREEGGGTGELFF. The chain recombines TRBV20-1 with TRBJ2-2; D perhaps matches TRBD2 (7 bases). This CDR3 spans 15 amino acids. V lost 0 bases, J lost 4 bases, and 12 bases lay in between. The V gene's germline CDR1 is DFQATT and CDR2 SNEGSKA (reference sequence).

In its sample, this clonotype was seen a few times. The V call is TRBV20-1, the J call TRBJ1-1; D unresolved. V was pared by 4 bases and J by 0 bases, with 12 bases between. CDR1 DFQATT and CDR2 SNEGSKA come from the germline V gene (reference sequence). The CDR3 extends over 14 amino acids. This CDR3 is CSAIGSALNTEAFF. CDR3 DNA sequence: TGCAGTGCTATTGGGTCCGCACTGAACACTGAAGCTTTCTTT.

The chain carries TRBV11-2 and TRBJ1-1; 10 bases map to TRBD1. The CDR3 spans 14 residues. V lost 1 base and J lost 10; bases outside the gene matches: 6. The germline V gene has CDR1 SGHAT and CDR2 FQNNGV. DNA for the CDR3: TGTGCCAGCAGCTTAGGACAGGGGGCTGGAGGAGCTTTCTTT. Translating it yields CASSLGQGAGGAFF.

The chain links TRBV21-1 to TRBJ1-1; TRBD1 is the table's D call and was not checked against the DNA. TRBV21-1 is a listed pseudogene. There are 15 residues in the CDR3. The CDR3 sequence is CASSKGGQGHTEAFF. The CDR3, as DNA: TGTGCCAGCAGCAAAGGGGGGCAGGGCCACACTGAAGCTTTCTTT.

This clonotype was seen a few times. The chain has TRBV12-3 or TRBV12-4 and TRBJ1-5; D not certain. Trimming shortened V by 3 bases and J by 3 bases, and 6 bases separated the two germline ends. This CDR3 has 13 residues. The CDR3 loop is CASSFNYNQPQHF. The CDR3 DNA follows: TGTGCCAGCAGTTTCAATTACAATCAGCCCCAGCATTTT.